A selection of T cell receptor beta chains follows, all from one sample in a study of cytotoxic CD8 clonotypes in ibrutinib-treated CLL. Assay: immunoSEQ multiplex PCR; the TCRdb copy retains only in-frame clones and omits some. Among some 85,000 clones listed, around 77% were seen once. Sequencing was performed on PBMCs, taken after 24 months of ibrutinib treatment. The receptors were sampled from a human donor with chronic lymphocytic leukemia. Each CDR3 is given with its conserved first and last residue. The D gene is left open where the match is weak. The size of a clone is reported for some rows only, either as once, few or many, or as a class for expanded clones.

abundance | d_gene | j_gene | v_gene | CDR3nt | CDR3aa
NA | NA | TRBJ1-4 | TRBV7-8 | TGTGCCAGCAGCTTAACAGGGCGTAATGAAAAACTGTTTTTT | CASSLTGRNEKLFF
NA | TRBD2 | TRBJ2-1 | TRBV10-2 | TGCGCCAGCAGTGGGCTAGCGGGTCTTTACTCCTACAATGAGCAGTTCTTC | CASSGLAGLYSYNEQFF
NA | NA | TRBJ2-3 | TRBV19 | TGTGCCAGTAGTATGGGAGTCGGGTCGGTTAGCACAGATACGCAGTATTTT | CASSMGVGSVSTDTQYF
NA | TRBD1 | TRBJ2-7 | TRBV6-7 | TGTGCCAGCAGTTACTCTGGGCCAGGGGGCTACGAGCAGTACTTC | CASSYSGPGGYEQYF
once | NA | TRBJ1-6 | TRBV4-3 | TGCGCCAGCAGCCAAGATAGGATGGGTATTTCACCCCTCCACTTT | CASSQDRMGISPLHF
NA | NA | TRBJ2-1 | TRBV18 | TGTGCCAGCTCCTTACCAACGAGTAACAATGAGCAGTTCTTC | CASSLPTSNNEQFF
NA | NA | TRBJ2-2 | TRBV4-3 | TGCGCCAGCAGCCAAGCGGGGACTGGCACCGGGGAGCTGTTTTTT | CASSQAGTGTGELFF
NA | NA | TRBJ2-2 | TRBV5-1 | TGCGCCAGCAGCTTGGTTCTTTGGGGCAGGTCGAACACCGGGGAGCTGTTTTTT | CASSLVLWGRSNTGELFF
NA | NA | TRBJ2-3 | TRBV18 | TGTGCCAGCTCACCACGGGCGGGAAGGAGCACAGATACGCAGTATTTT | CASSPRAGRSTDTQYF
few | TRBD2 | TRBJ2-1 | TRBV6-6 | TGTGCCAGCAGCCCCCTAGCGGGCGACTACAATGAGCAGTTCTTC | CASSPLAGDYNEQFF
NA | NA | TRBJ2-3 | TRBV28 | TGTGCCAGCAGTTTCCGACAACTCACAGATACGCAGTATTTT | CASSFRQLTDTQYF
NA | NA | TRBJ2-7 | TRBV7-9 | TGTGCCAGCAGCCCAAGACTAGCCTACGAGCAGTACTTC | CASSPRLAYEQYF
many | NA | TRBJ2-7 | TRBV10-3 | TGTGCCATCAGATCTCCCGTCTACGAGCAGTACTTC | CAIRSPVYEQYF
NA | TRBD1 | TRBJ1-2 | TRBV2 | TGTGCCAGCATAAGGACAGGCCCCTTAAACTATGGCTACACCTTC | CASIRTGPLNYGYTF
once | NA | TRBJ1-5 | TRBV28 | TGTGCCAGCAGTCGGACACCTAATCAGCCCCAGCATTTT | CASSRTPNQPQHF
NA | NA | TRBJ1-3 | TRBV7-2 | TGTGCCAGCAGCTTAACTCAATCACAGTCCTCTGGAAACACCATATATTTT | CASSLTQSQSSGNTIYF
NA | NA | TRBJ2-7 | TRBV7-9 | TGTGCCAGCAGCTTAGCACAGTTATACGAGCAGTACTTC | CASSLAQLYEQYF